One and the same sample provided the 2 T cell receptor beta chains below, sequenced in a study of T cells in Graves' hyperthyroidism and ophthalmopathy. There were TCR beta CDR3 regions amplified from RNA transcripts. Researchers ran a first-round RT-PCR on the TCR CDR3 using the HTBI primer set. MiXCR was run by TCRdb on the multiplex PCR reads, yielding one entry per CDR3 protein. Of 640,000 or so distinct CDR3 sequences in the sample, roughly 14% were seen once. Sequenced: blood. All receptors derive from a woman aged 40 to 50 with Graves' ophthalmopathy.

This clonotype was found many times. The CDR3 region has the DNA TGTGCCAGCAGCTCCTGGCGGGACCAAGAGACCCAGTACTTC. This gives the protein CASSSWRDQETQYF. The chain carries TRBV28 and TRBJ2-5; a weak D match, TRBD2 (5 bases). The CDR3 sequence is 14 residues long. V was trimmed by 6 bases and J by 0 bases, leaving 11 bases between them. CDR1 is MDHEN and CDR2 is SYDVKM in the germline V gene.

This clonotype occurred many times. The J gene is TRBJ2-7, the V gene TRBV4-3; unclear D gene. The CDR3 has 15 residues. Per the germline V gene, CDR1 is LGHNA and CDR2 is YSLEER. Deletions cut 0 bases from V and 3 bases from J, with 12 bases between. CDR3 nucleotide sequence: TGCGCCAGCAGCCAAGAAAACTCATACCTCTACGAGCAGTACTTC. It encodes CASSQENSYLYEQYF.